The present TCR beta chain was sequenced within a study of T cell repertoires in cytomegalovirus infection. The V segment lost 6 bases and the J segment 9 bases; nucleotides outside the gene matches: 11. The CDR3 loop spans 14 amino acids. Germline V lookup: CDR1 SGDLS, CDR2 YYNGEE. TCRdb analysed the reads with MiXCR anew, one entry per CDR3 protein. This sample yields some 800,000 distinct CDR3 sequences, of which 30% to 35% are seen a single time; approximately 13% belongs to the top ten. Notes on this clonotype: Its antigen is not identified.

The material sequenced was cultured CD8+ T cells from PBMCs, taken from culture after CMV antigen stimulation. This receptor was obtained from a human donor in good health (CMV status not recorded). Some clones in this sample may be carry-over from other donors' samples. This chain joins TRBV9 and TRBJ2-1; 8 positions match TRBD2. CDR3 sequence reads: CASTGGAPRGEQFF. DNA of the CDR3: TGTGCCAGCACCGGGGGGGCTCCTCGGGGTGAGCAGTTCTTC. The full variable domain, its missing parts supplied by reference TRBV9 and TRBJ2-1, is DSGVTQTPKHLITATGQRVTLRCSPRSGDLSVYWYQQSLDQGLQFLIQYYNGEERAKGNILERFSAQQFPDLHSELNLSSLELGDSALYFCASTGGAPRGEQFFGPGTRLTVL.